The TCR beta chain described here comes from a study of identical twins. With V trimmed by 6 bases and J by 2 bases, 7 bases remained unmatched. CDR3 size: 16 residues. Per the germline V gene, CDR1 is ENHRY and CDR2 is SYGVKD. From the 5' RACE reads, TCRdb called clonotypes with MiXCR, one entry per CDR3 protein. The repertoire holds 520,000 or so distinct CDR3 sequences, with around 20% as singletons. These records were also assigned to another study, of T cells expressing NK-cell markers. That investigation notes: These clonotypes also led the CD3+CD56-NKG2C+ fraction in four donors.

Sequencing was performed on CD4+ T cells sorted from blood. The chain combines TRBV10-3 with TRBJ2-1, with 10 bases that match TRBD2. The sequence came from a young woman in good health. This CDR3 reads CAIREAGGLAYNEQFF. The CDR3, as DNA: TGTGCCATCAGAGAAGCGGGGGGGCTTGCCTACAATGAGCAGTTCTTC.